The 3 T cell receptor beta chains below all came from one sample that was sequenced in a study of CD4 T cells in relation to SARS-CoV-2 and coronaviruses. Generated by immunoSEQ multiplex PCR, the TCRdb table keeps only in-frame clones and is missing some. The sample contains some 44,000 clones, over 75% of which appear only once. No cognate antigen is known for these TCRs. The sequenced material came from naive CD4+ T cells from PBMCs, cultured in vitro. As for subset: naive CD4+ T cells isolated by negative enrichment. Receptors originate from an adult with COVID-19.

V usage is TRBV7-3 and J usage is TRBJ2-2, with 11 bases aligning to TRBD1. The trim removed 0 bases at V and 3 bases at J, leaving 9 bases unmatched. The CDR3 has 19 residues. The V gene's germline CDR1 is SGHTA and CDR2 FQGTGA. The CDR3: CASSLTGVRGQGDTGELFF. DNA of the CDR3: TGTGCCAGCAGCTTAACGGGGGTCCGGGGACAGGGGGACACCGGGGAGCTGTTTTTT.

The CDR3 here is CASSLFRGPQETQYF. The CDR3, as DNA: TGCGCCAGCAGCTTGTTCCGGGGACCTCAAGAGACCCAGTACTTC. This chain uses TRBV5-1 with TRBJ2-5, with D possibly called TRBD1 or TRBD2 (5 bases each). The V end lost 1 base, the J end lost 2 bases, and 12 bases lay between the germline ends. CDR1 and CDR2 from the germline V gene are SGHRS and YFSETQ. This CDR3 is built from 15 residues.

This chain connects TRBV28 to TRBJ2-7; TRBD2 agrees at 12 bases. Looked up from germline, CDR1 is MDHEN and CDR2 is SYDVKM. V lost 7 bases and J lost 2; bases outside the gene matches: 6. This CDR3 is 15 amino acids long. This chain's CDR3 is CASTSGTSGPYEQYF. The CDR3 DNA reads TGTGCCAGCACCTCCGGGACTAGCGGGCCCTACGAGCAGTACTTC.